These T cell receptor beta chains were read from a single sample in a study of vaccination and CD4 T cells after COVID-19. MiXCR, run by TCRdb on the PCR reads, gives a single entry per CDR3 protein. The sample consists of under 11,000 distinct CDR3 sequences, 69% of them appearing once. Their target antigens are unknown. Sequencing input: CD4+ T cells from blood, cultured in vitro. The receptor set was obtained from a human donor who had recovered from COVID-19. CDR3s include the opening cysteine and the closing phenylalanine or tryptophan. A row's size may be missing; if present it is once, few, many or a size class.

.,TRBV6-1,TRBJ1-1,CASSAIGPTTPMNTEAFF
.,TRBV7-9,TRBJ2-7,CASSPRPGGQSSYEQYF
.,TRBV28,TRBJ1-1,CASSLSLGEAFF
.,TRBV28,TRBJ2-1,CASSLSGLAPYNEQFF
.,TRBV5-4,TRBJ2-7,CASSLAGSGSYEQYF
.,TRBV27,TRBJ2-2,CASSPKPGLRTGELFF
few,TRBV12-3/TRBV12-4,TRBJ2-2,CASSPQTGSGELFF
.,TRBV12-5,TRBJ2-1,CASRGIHNEQFF
.,TRBV12-3/TRBV12-4,TRBJ1-1,CASSIRGLNTEAFF
.,TRBV7-2,TRBJ1-5,CASSLRGNQPQHF
.,TRBV6-5,TRBJ2-5,CASSYSSRETQYF
.,TRBV6-1,TRBJ1-2,CASSEFARTGTGPNYGYTF
.,TRBV20-1,TRBJ1-6,CSARQGHRAGPLHF
.,TRBV3-1,TRBJ2-5,CASSLLRPQGGGETQYF
once,TRBV27,TRBJ2-2,CASSLLAGELFF
once,TRBV7-2,TRBJ1-5,CASSSRGLGNQPQHF
once,TRBV7-6,TRBJ1-4,CASSLGRVSNEKLFF
.,TRBV11-3,TRBJ2-3,CASSLDRTGKVSTDTQYF
.,TRBV10-1,TRBJ1-5,CASSDQTDRGRNQPQHF
.,TRBV29-1,TRBJ1-2,CSVARDRGSYGYTF
.,TRBV20-1,TRBJ2-2,CSARVGRGGVTGELFF
.,TRBV5-4,TRBJ1-6,CASSLEGRVGSPLHF
.,TRBV27,TRBJ2-3,CASRRGLSTDTQYF
once,TRBV10-3,TRBJ1-1,CAISSTGGMNTEAFF
.,TRBV5-4,TRBJ2-1,CASSPPGTVSYNEQFF
.,TRBV28,TRBJ1-4,CASSLLSLQGTNEKLFF
large,TRBV7-9,TRBJ2-2,CASSQLGRTGELFF
.,TRBV7-2,TRBJ1-1,CASFFQGNTEAFF
.,TRBV6-5,TRBJ1-4,CASSYWGSGTLNEKLFF
few,TRBV4-3,TRBJ1-5,CASSPSGASNQPQHF
.,TRBV6-5,TRBJ2-1,CASSHSTSLLREQFF
.,TRBV6-1,TRBJ2-3,CASRGRQVSTDTQYF
.,TRBV10-1,TRBJ2-1,CASSAPGGSYNEQFF
.,TRBV3-1,TRBJ2-3,CASSHTGEFRADTQYF
once,TRBV12-3/TRBV12-4,TRBJ2-5,CASSPDRYQETQYF
.,TRBV6-5,TRBJ1-1,CASSYSPGLRAEAFF
.,TRBV2,TRBJ1-6,CASSPTGIRTNSPLHF
.,TRBV7-6,TRBJ1-4,CASSSRGGRNEKLFF
medium-sized,TRBV7-2,TRBJ1-2,CASSLAGPRGRGYGYTF
.,TRBV28,TRBJ1-5,CASSNKPQGGVSNQPQHF
.,TRBV10-3,TRBJ2-3,CAISTAASGGGTDTQYF
.,TRBV11-3,TRBJ2-2,CASSSFLRGGPRMPGELFF